This T cell receptor beta chain was sequenced during a study of T cells in localized non-small cell lung cancer. Trimming removed 5 bases from V and 2 bases from J; junction bases left unmatched: 3. Germline CDR1 reads SEHNR; CDR2 reads FQNEAQ (reference sequence). This CDR3 is built from 14 residues. The sample holds a few counts of this clone. Only in-frame clones appear in the TCRdb table, and some are missing; sequencing was by immunoSEQ multiplex PCR. Of roughly 58,000 clones detected, roughly 76% appear once; the ten largest clones hold less than 5.5%. The TCR sequence derives from a man aged 35 to 69 with stage II lung adenocarcinoma. Sequencing used PBMCs, obtained before any cancer treatment. The chain links TRBV7-9 to TRBJ1-5; 7 nucleotides match TRBD1. The CDR3 bases are TGTGCCAGCAGCACAGGGACAGGCAATCAGCCCCAGCATTTT. Protein sequence: CASSTGTGNQPQHF.